One and the same sample provided the 4 T cell receptor beta chains below, sequenced in a study of shared clonotypes between healthy human individuals. Assay: immunoSEQ multiplex PCR; the TCRdb copy retains only in-frame clones and omits some. The table lists around 2,000,000 clones, about 92% of them singletons. Terminally differentiated effector memory CD45RA+ cells were excluded by CCR7 positive selection of CD45RO-negative cells. Sequencing was performed on naive CD8+ T cells from PBMCs. The origin of the receptors is a man in his late teens or twenties in good health. Some clones in this sample may be carry-over from other donors' samples.

CDR3 region: CAISESKYGTSGRIIAYEQYF. The CDR3 bases are TGTGCCATCAGTGAGTCGAAATATGGAACTAGCGGGAGGATCATTGCCTACGAGCAGTACTTC. The V and J genes are TRBV10-3 and TRBJ2-7, with 12 bases aligning to TRBD2. Germline CDR1 is ENHRY and CDR2 is SYGVKD. V was clipped by 0 bases and J by 2 bases; unmatched bases: 17. The CDR3 has 21 amino acids.

This chain connects TRBV5-1 to TRBJ1-1; possible D gene TRBD1, 5 bases. This CDR3 has 19 residues. Germline V gene data show CDR1 as SGHRS and CDR2 as YFSETQ. V was trimmed by 3 bases and J by 2 bases, leaving 26 bases between them. The CDR3 region is CASSSLISYTTDPNTEAFF. CDR3 nucleotides: TGCGCCAGCAGCTCACTAATATCCTATACGACAGACCCAAACACTGAAGCTTTCTTT. The full variable domain, in which reference TRBV5-1 and TRBJ1-1 provide the parts outside the CDR3, is KAGVTQTPRYLIKTRGQQVTLSCSPISGHRSVSWYQQTPGQGLQFLFEYFSETQRNKGNFPGRFSGRQFSNSRSEMNVSTLELGDSALYLCASSSLISYTTDPNTEAFFGQGTRLTVV.

The chain carries TRBV2 and TRBJ2-3; tentatively, D is TRBD1 (5 bases). The CDR3 is 17 amino acids. CDR1 and CDR2 from the germline V gene are SNHLY and FYNNEI. V was cut by 1 base and J by 0 bases, with 14 bases left in between. DNA for the CDR3: TGTGCCAGCAGTGAAGAGGAACAGGCGGTTAGCACAGATACGCAGTATTTT. Residues: CASSEEEQAVSTDTQYF. The full variable domain, completed using reference TRBV2 and TRBJ2-3, is EPEVTQTPSHQVTQMGQEVILRCVPISNHLYFYWYRQILGQKVEFLVSFYNNEISEKSEIFDDQFSVERPDGSNFTLKIRSTKLEDSAMYFCASSEEEQAVSTDTQYFGPGTRLTVL.

On this clone itself: The same CDR3 arises from other DNA sequences in this sample as well. This chain's CDR3 is CASSVGGGTYEQYF. CDR3 in DNA: TGTGCCAGCAGCGTAGGAGGGGGCACCTACGAGCAGTACTTC. The gene calls are TRBV9 and TRBJ2-7; TRBD1 aligns across 7 bases. J gave up 2 bases and V 0 bases, and 2 bases lay outside the gene matches. The CDR3 totals 14 residues. Germline V gene lookup returns CDR1 SGDLS and CDR2 YYNGEE. Together with reference TRBV9 and TRBJ2-7, the CDR3 gives the full variable domain: DSGVTQTPKHLITATGQRVTLRCSPRSGDLSVYWYQQSLDQGLQFLIQYYNGEERAKGNILERFSAQQFPDLHSELNLSSLELGDSALYFCASSVGGGTYEQYFGPGTRLTVT.